This entry concerns a single TCR beta chain. Its antigen has not been determined. The input lacks base qualities; no much larger clone sits a single base away. Participants in the prospective study were aged about 18 to 95 years, lived in under 30 United States geographic areas, and enrolled through a virtual design. In the prospective study, cohorts were assigned on the basis of participant-reported clinical history obtained from a screening survey and a study questionnaire. Recovered participants in ImmuneRACE Cohort 3 were defined by two consecutive negative NP/OP PCR tests, clearance by a healthcare professional, or resolution of symptoms. In the prospective study, mobile phlebotomists collected whole blood, serum and a nasopharyngeal or oropharyngeal swab from each participant. Participants in the prospective study had the option to provide additional blood draws and questionnaires over a roughly 2-month period. Before DNA extraction, blood samples from the prospective study were shipped at room temperature or frozen.

V gives up 8 bases and J gives up 2 bases, and the segment between their germline ends measures 13 bases. The CDR3, from cysteine to phenylalanine, totals 13 residues. Only the CDR3 DNA is retained, 39 bases long and in frame from the first base. The data are from a study of blood T cell repertoires in COVID-19 (dated by TCRdb to about 2020). A note on the overall study: Collaborator samples came from the United States, Italy and Spain and covered acute and convalescent phases of COVID-19. The prospective study material was composed of cDNA or gDNA derived from T cells, B-cell-depleted T cells, or PBMCs. The repertoires were released in a freely available public database meant as a resource for research on the immune response to SARS-CoV-2. Subjects who had been exposed to COVID-19, were actively infected with it, or had recovered from it provided the deeply sampled blood TCRbeta repertoires that made up the dataset. The sample metadata nearly always contained a de-identified subject ID, COVID-19 status, age in years and sex. Samples were obtained from the ongoing ImmuneRACE study (first 160 participants) and from some 1,300 subjects provided by 6 global collaborators. HLA class I and class II types, where available, came from metadata supplied by the sample provider rather than from assay-based typing. General findings and caveats noted by the study authors: How much clinical and demographic metadata was included differed by source and by participant, and the metadata was provided uncurated.

The immunoSEQ Assay, a bias-controlled multiplex PCR, was used to amplify TCRbeta CDR3 regions from genomic DNA. The study's processing was this. The number of nucleated cells in each sample was estimated from the amplification of reference gene primers within the assay. To quantify the absolute abundance of each unique TCRbeta CDR3 rearrangement, sequence reads were collapsed and filtered. Productive Simpson clonality was computed per sample as the square root of Simpson's diversity index over productive rearrangements. TCRdb took over this immuneACCESS table, retaining in-frame rearrangements with V and J assigned. Such tables are incomplete; in checked studies, under half of the missing clones stem from an unresolved V gene, and the remainder is unexplained. From that table come the V and J calls and clone size; the DNA was used to work out D and trimming. The sample table lists more than 250,000 clones, roughly 86% of them with a count of one. The ten largest make up under 3% of the sample.

Input material: PBMCs or T cells enriched from blood (not recorded which). This clonotype originated in a woman under 30 who had recovered from COVID-19. Recombination linked TRBV12-3 or TRBV12-4 to TRBJ2-7; a tentative D match to TRBD2 spans 5 bases. The CDR3 amino acid sequence is: CASGEGNPYEQYF. The bases are TGTGCCAGCGGAGAGGGTAACCCCTACGAGCAGTACTTC.